The subject of this entry is one T cell receptor beta chain. Its matching antigen is unknown. The record originates from a study of blood T cells in healthy people across ages. General observations from the study: Age brought a roughly linear fall in TCR beta diversity measured per million T cells.

Primers used in a second PCR of about 6 to 12 cycles were a sample-barcoded 5' primer and a J-beta primer mix. TCRdb passed the 5' RACE reads through MiXCR, listing each CDR3 protein once. This table holds hundreds of thousands of distinct CDR3 sequences, approximately 30% found once. The people who gave samples were healthy Caucasians from Russia, aged roughly 6 to 100. The study isolated at least 6 million PBMCs from each sample. Total RNA extraction produced at least 5.5 micrograms (per sample) for the study. V was cut by 2 bases and J by 7 bases, with 21 bases left in between. Germline-derived CDR1 and CDR2 are MNHEY and SVGEGT. The CDR3 totals 16 residues.

The rearrangement uses TRBV6-2 or TRBV6-3 and TRBJ2-7, with D possibly being TRBD1 (6 bases). Sequencing was performed on blood. The TCR originated in an elderly woman in good health. CDR3 loop: CASSYRRGGTSEEQYF. CDR3 in DNA: TGTGCCAGCAGTTACCGGCGAGGGGGAACGTCGGAGGAGCAGTACTTC.